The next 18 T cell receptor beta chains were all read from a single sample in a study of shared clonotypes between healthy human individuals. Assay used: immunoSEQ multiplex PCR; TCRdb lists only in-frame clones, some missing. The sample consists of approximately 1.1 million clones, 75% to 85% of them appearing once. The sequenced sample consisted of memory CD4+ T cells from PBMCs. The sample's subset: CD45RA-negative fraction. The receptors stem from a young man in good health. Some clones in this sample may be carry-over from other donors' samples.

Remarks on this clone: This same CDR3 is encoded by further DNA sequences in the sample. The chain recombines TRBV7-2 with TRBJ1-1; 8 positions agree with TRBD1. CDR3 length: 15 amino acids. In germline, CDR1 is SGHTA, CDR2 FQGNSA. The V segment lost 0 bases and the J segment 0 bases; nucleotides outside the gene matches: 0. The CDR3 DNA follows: TGTGCCAGCAGCTTAGCGGGACAGGTGAACACTGAAGCTTTCTTT. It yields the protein CASSLAGQVNTEAFF.

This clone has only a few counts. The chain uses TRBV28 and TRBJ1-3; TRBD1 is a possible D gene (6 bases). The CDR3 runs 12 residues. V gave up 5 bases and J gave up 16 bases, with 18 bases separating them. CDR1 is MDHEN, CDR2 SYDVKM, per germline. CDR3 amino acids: CASSLQGPGEYF. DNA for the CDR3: TGTGCCAGCAGTCTTCAGGGGCCCGGGGAGTATTTT.

The CDR3 here is CASSSLAGGPTDTQYF. CDR3 sequence (DNA): TGTGCCAGCAGCTCTCTAGCGGGAGGCCCCACAGATACGCAGTATTTT. The chain links TRBV7-9 to TRBJ2-3; 11 nucleotides line up with TRBD2. The CDR3 is 16 residues long. Germline V gene lookup returns CDR1 SEHNR and CDR2 FQNEAQ (reference sequence). V dropped 4 bases and J dropped 2; count of bases not matched to a gene: 5.

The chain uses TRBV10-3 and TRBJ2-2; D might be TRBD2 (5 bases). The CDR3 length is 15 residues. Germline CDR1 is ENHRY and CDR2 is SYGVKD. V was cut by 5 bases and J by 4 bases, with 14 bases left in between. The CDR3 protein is CAISRYSDLTGELFF. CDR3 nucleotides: TGTGCCATCAGTCGTTATAGCGACCTCACCGGGGAGCTGTTTTTT.

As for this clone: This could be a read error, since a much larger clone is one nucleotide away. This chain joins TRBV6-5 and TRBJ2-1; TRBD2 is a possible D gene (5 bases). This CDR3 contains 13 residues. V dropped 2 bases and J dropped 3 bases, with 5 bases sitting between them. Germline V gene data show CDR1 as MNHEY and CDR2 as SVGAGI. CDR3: CASSYRDYNEQFF. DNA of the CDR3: TGTGCCAGCAGTTACCGGGACTACAATGAGCAGTTCTTC.

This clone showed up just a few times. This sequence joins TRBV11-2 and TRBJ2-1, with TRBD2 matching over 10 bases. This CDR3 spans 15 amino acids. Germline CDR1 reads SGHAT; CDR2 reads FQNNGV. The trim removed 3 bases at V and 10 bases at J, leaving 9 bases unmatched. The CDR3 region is CASSFLASGSREQFF. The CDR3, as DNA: TGTGCCAGCAGCTTCTTAGCTAGCGGGAGTCGAGAGCAGTTCTTC. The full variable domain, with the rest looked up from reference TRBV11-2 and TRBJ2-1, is EAGVAQSPRYKIIEKRQSVAFWCNPISGHATLYWYQQILGQGPKLLIQFQNNGVVDDSQLPKDRFSAERLKGVDSTLKIQPAKLEDSAVYLCASSFLASGSREQFFGPGTRLTVL.

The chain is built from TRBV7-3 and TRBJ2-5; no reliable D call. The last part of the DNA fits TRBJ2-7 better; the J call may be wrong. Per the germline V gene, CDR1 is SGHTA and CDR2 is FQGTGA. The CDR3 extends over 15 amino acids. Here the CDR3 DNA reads TGTGCCAGCAGCTTATCGGGCAGTTTGACCGGCGAGCAGTACTTC. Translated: CASSLSGSLTGEQYF.

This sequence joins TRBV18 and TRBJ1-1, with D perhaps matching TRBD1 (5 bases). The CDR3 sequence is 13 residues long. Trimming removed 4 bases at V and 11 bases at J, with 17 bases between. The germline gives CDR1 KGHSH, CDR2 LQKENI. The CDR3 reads CASSLGALQVAFF. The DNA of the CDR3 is TGTGCCAGCTCACTAGGGGCACTACAGGTGGCTTTCTTT.

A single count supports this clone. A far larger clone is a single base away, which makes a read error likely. CDR3 sequence reads: CASSPYAALMNTEAFF. The CDR3 region has the DNA TGTGCCAGCAGCCCCTATGCAGCCTTAATGAACACTGAAGCTTTCTTT. The chain combines TRBV7-2 with TRBJ1-1; D not certain. V shed 5 bases and J shed 0 bases, with 16 bases lying between them. The CDR3 length is 16 residues. Germline V lookup: CDR1 SGHTA, CDR2 FQGNSA.

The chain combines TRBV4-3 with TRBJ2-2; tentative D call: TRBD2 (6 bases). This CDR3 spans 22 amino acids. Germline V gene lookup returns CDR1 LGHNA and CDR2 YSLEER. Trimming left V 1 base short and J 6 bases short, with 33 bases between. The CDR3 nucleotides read TGCGCCAGCAGCCAAGTGGTCTGGATGGCGGGACCCTCCTTGGGAAGCGCCGGGGAGCTGTTTTTT. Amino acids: CASSQVVWMAGPSLGSAGELFF.

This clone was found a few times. The CDR3 DNA sequence: TGTGCCAGCAGCCGCGGGACAGGGGCCACAGATACGCAGTATTTT. Amino acid sequence: CASSRGTGATDTQYF. The chain couples TRBV7-8 to TRBJ2-3; 10 positions agree with TRBD1. The V gene's germline CDR1 is SGHVS and CDR2 FQNEAQ. This CDR3 contains 15 residues. The J segment lost 2 bases and the V segment lost 5 bases, leaving 4 bases of the junction unmatched.

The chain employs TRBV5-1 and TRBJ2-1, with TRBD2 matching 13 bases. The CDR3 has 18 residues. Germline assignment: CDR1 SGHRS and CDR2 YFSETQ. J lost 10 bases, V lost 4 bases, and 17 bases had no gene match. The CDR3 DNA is TGCGCCAGCAGCACTACTAGCGGGAGGGCCGTTTTTGCCAGGGAGCAGTTCTTC. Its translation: CASSTTSGRAVFAREQFF.

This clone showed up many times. The CDR3 loop reads CASSRRGNLGETQYF. CDR3 DNA sequence: TGCGCCAGCAGCCGTCGTGGCAATTTGGGAGAGACCCAGTACTTC. The rearrangement links TRBV5-1 to TRBJ2-5; D is undetermined. V lost 4 bases and J 4 bases, leaving 17 bases between the germline ends. The CDR3 covers 15 residues. Germline loops: CDR1 SGHRS, CDR2 YFSETQ.

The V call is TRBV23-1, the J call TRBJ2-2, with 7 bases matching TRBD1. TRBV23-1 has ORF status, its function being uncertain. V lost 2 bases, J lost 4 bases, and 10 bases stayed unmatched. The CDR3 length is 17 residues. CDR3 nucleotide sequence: TGCGCCAGCAGTCAACCGAGGGGGCGCAAGGCCACCGGGGAGCTGTTTTTT. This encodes CASSQPRGRKATGELFF.

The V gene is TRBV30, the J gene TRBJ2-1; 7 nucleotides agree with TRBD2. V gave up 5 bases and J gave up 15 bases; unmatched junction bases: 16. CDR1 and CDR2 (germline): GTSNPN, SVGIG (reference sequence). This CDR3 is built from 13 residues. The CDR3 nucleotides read TGTGCCTGGGAGGGGATTGGGGCTAGCGGTCTGTTCTTC. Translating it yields CAWEGIGASGLFF.

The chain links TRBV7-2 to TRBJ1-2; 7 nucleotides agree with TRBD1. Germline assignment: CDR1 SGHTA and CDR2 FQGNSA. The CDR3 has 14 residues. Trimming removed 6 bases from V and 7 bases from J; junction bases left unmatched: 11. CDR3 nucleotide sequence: TGTGCCAGCAGGCAAAACAGGGGCCGGGGTGGCTACACCTTC. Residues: CASRQNRGRGGYTF. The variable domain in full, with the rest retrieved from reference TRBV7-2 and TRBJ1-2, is GAGVSQSPSNKVTEKGKDVELRCDPISGHTALYWYRQSLGQGLEFLIYFQGNSAPDKSGLPSDRFSAERTGGSVSTLTIQRTQQEDSAVYLCASRQNRGRGGYTFGSGTRLTVV.

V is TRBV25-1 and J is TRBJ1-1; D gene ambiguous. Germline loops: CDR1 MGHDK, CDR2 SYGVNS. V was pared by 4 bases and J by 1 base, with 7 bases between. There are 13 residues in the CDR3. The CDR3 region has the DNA TGTGCCAGCAGTGGATGGGGGAACACTGAAGCTTTCTTT. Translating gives CASSGWGNTEAFF.

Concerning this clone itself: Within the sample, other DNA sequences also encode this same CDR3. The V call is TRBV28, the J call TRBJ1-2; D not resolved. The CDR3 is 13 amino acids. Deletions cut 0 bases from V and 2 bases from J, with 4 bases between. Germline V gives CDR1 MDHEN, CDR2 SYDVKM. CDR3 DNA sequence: TGTGCCAGCAGTTTATGGGAGAACTATGGCTACACCTTC. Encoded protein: CASSLWENYGYTF.